This entry lists 19 T cell receptor beta chains sequenced from one sample in a study of identifying expanded T cells in peripheral blood. Measured with immunoSEQ multiplex PCR; TCRdb has only the in-frame clones, and not every one. The profile covers over 85,000 clones, with 70% to 90% appearing a single time and 4% to 5.5% taken by the ten largest. Specimen: blood. The receptors stem from a person aged 18 to 70 in good health.

V gene TRBV6-5 combines with J gene TRBJ1-2, with a possible D match to TRBD1 (5 bases). The germline gives CDR1 MNHEY, CDR2 SVGAGI. Between the trimmed V and J ends, which lost 6 bases and 6 bases, there was a span of 20 bases. The CDR3 runs 15 residues. CDR3 loop: CASRTPGPGANGYTF. As DNA, the CDR3 is TGTGCCAGCAGAACTCCGGGACCCGGGGCGAATGGCTACACCTTC.

The chain uses TRBV7-2 and TRBJ1-3, with 7 bases matching TRBD1. The J segment lost 4 bases and the V segment lost 4 bases, leaving 10 bases of the junction unmatched. The CDR3 covers 16 residues. Germline values: CDR1 SGHTA, CDR2 FQGNSA. CDR3 bases: TGTGCCAGCAGCTCACCTGACAGGGCCCAAGGAAACACCATATATTTT. This codes for CASSSPDRAQGNTIYF.

This rearrangement joins TRBV4-3 to TRBJ1-2; tentative D call: TRBD1 (5 bases). Germline V lookup: CDR1 LGHNA, CDR2 YSLEER. This CDR3 comprises 14 residues. Trimming took 4 bases from V and 0 from J, leaving 9 bases between them. CDR3 sequence (DNA): TGCGCCAGCAGCCGGGACTTCCCTAACTATGGCTACACCTTC. This codes for CASSRDFPNYGYTF.

CDR3 loop: CAISGNTEAFF. CDR3 nucleotide sequence: TGTGCCATATCAGGGAACACTGAAGCTTTCTTT. The J gene is TRBJ1-1, the V gene TRBV7-2; no clear D gene. CDR1 and CDR2 from the germline V gene are SGHTA and FQGNSA. V was cut by 10 bases and J by 1 base, with 7 bases left in between. CDR3 length: 11 residues. Looking up the rest from reference TRBV7-2 and TRBJ1-1 gives the full variable domain: GAGVSQSPSNKVTEKGKDVELRCDPISGHTALYWYRQSLGQGLEFLIYFQGNSAPDKSGLPSDRFSAERTGGSVSTLTIQRTQQEDSAVYLCAISGNTEAFFGQGTRLTVV.

The chain carries TRBV5-1 and TRBJ1-4, with D unclear. Germline V gene lookup returns CDR1 SGHRS and CDR2 YFSETQ. The CDR3 covers 13 residues. Trimming took 4 bases from V and 6 from J, leaving 10 bases between them. Written as DNA, the CDR3 is TGCGCCAGCAGCCGAGATGTAGATGAAAAACTGTTTTTT. Its translation: CASSRDVDEKLFF.

The rearrangement links TRBV6-6 to TRBJ2-7; 11 positions match TRBD2. The junction had 6 bases not matched to a gene; V was cut back by 5 bases and J by 3 bases. Germline assignment: CDR1 MNHNY and CDR2 SVGAGI (reference sequence). The CDR3 runs to 15 residues. CDR3 sequence (DNA): TGTGCCAGCAGTGCCGGGACTAGCGGCCGCTACGAGCAGTACTTC. Translating it yields CASSAGTSGRYEQYF.

This clone is a singleton in its sample. This sequence joins TRBV27 and TRBJ2-2; the D gene is possibly TRBD1 (5 bases). This CDR3 contains 14 residues. The V end was cut by 4 bases, the J end by 5 bases, with 11 bases between. In germline, CDR1 is MNHEY, CDR2 SMNVEV (reference sequence). This CDR3 reads CASSSTVMTGELFF. Here the CDR3 DNA reads TGTGCCAGCAGTTCGACAGTCATGACCGGGGAGCTGTTTTTT.

The chain has TRBV2 and TRBJ1-1; tentative D call: TRBD1 (5 bases). This CDR3 has 13 amino acids. Germline-derived CDR1 and CDR2 are SNHLY and FYNNEI. V was trimmed by 5 bases and J by 4 bases, leaving 11 bases between them. The CDR3 DNA reads TGTGCCAGCAGTATGTCGGGGGGCACTGAAGCTTTCTTT. The encoded protein is CASSMSGGTEAFF. Full variable domain (rest looked up from reference TRBV2 and TRBJ1-1): EPEVTQTPSHQVTQMGQEVILRCVPISNHLYFYWYRQILGQKVEFLVSFYNNEISEKSEIFDDQFSVERPDGSNFTLKIRSTKLEDSAMYFCASSMSGGTEAFFGQGTRLTVV.

This rearrangement joins TRBV13 to TRBJ1-1, with a weak D call TRBD1 (5 bases). The germline gives CDR1 PRHDT, CDR2 FYEKMQ (reference sequence). The CDR3 loop spans 14 amino acids. V was shortened by 5 bases and J by 3 bases, with 13 bases between the two germline ends. The CDR3 is CASSPGWGDTEAFF. The CDR3 DNA reads as TGTGCCAGCAGCCCCGGTTGGGGGGACACTGAAGCTTTCTTT. Complete variable domain (other parts from reference TRBV13 and TRBJ1-1): AAGVIQSPRHLIKEKRETATLKCYPIPRHDTVYWYQQGPGQDPQFLISFYEKMQSDKGSIPDRFSAQQFSDYHSELNMSSLELGDSALYFCASSPGWGDTEAFFGQGTRLTVV.

V is TRBV6-1 and J is TRBJ1-5; possible D gene TRBD1, 5 bases. Germline assignment: CDR1 MNHNS and CDR2 SASEGT. This CDR3 is built from 16 residues. Trimming took off 4 bases at V and 1 base at J, with 14 bases between the two ends. CDR3 coding DNA: TGTGCCAGCAGTGTCCCCTCGGGGGGAAGCAATCAGCCCCAGCATTTT. Protein: CASSVPSGGSNQPQHF.

The chain links TRBV5-1 to TRBJ2-7; D remains unclear. The CDR3 covers 11 residues. Germline lookup yields CDR1 SGHRS and CDR2 YFSETQ. V shed 0 bases and J shed 4 bases, with 2 bases lying between them. The CDR3 spells CASSLEYEQYF. The CDR3 coding sequence is TGCGCCAGCAGCTTGGAATACGAGCAGTACTTC.

The chain recombines TRBV7-2 with TRBJ1-1; D might be TRBD1 (6 bases). The CDR3 is 14 residues long. V lost 3 bases to trimming and J lost 1 base, with 9 bases between them. Germline V lookup: CDR1 SGHTA, CDR2 FQGNSA. CDR3 DNA sequence: TGTGCCAGCAGCTTGAGCAGGGGGAACACTGAAGCTTTCTTT. It encodes CASSLSRGNTEAFF.

On this clone: One end of the junction does not line up with germline, which may come from a read error. The rearrangement joins TRBV5-1 to TRBJ1-5; 10 bases are a match to TRBD1. The CDR3 runs to 15 residues. CDR1 SGHRS and CDR2 YFSETQ come from the germline V gene. CDR3 amino acids: CASSLAGTGAQPQHF. The CDR3 DNA sequence: TGTGCCAGCAGCTTGGCCGGGACAGGGGCCCAGCCCCAGCATTTT.

The chain employs TRBV30 and TRBJ2-5; D unresolved. CDR1 and CDR2 from the germline V gene are GTSNPN and SVGIG (reference sequence). The CDR3 length is 13 residues. The V gene lost 1 base and the J gene lost 0 bases, with 6 bases spanning the gap. The CDR3 sequence is CAWSGWYQETQYF. CDR3 coding DNA: TGTGCCTGGAGTGGCTGGTACCAAGAGACCCAGTACTTC.

The rearrangement links TRBV5-1 to TRBJ1-2; a weak D match, TRBD1 (6 bases). The CDR3 runs 16 residues. Trimming took off 4 bases at V and 5 bases at J, with 21 bases between the two ends. Germline CDR1 SGHRS, CDR2 YFSETQ. CDR3 protein: CASSQDSSPRGYGYTF. In DNA form, the CDR3 reads TGCGCCAGCAGCCAGGACAGTTCCCCCCGGGGATATGGCTACACCTTC.

A few counts support this clone. The chain joins TRBV7-9 to TRBJ1-2; 7 nucleotides match TRBD1. Trimming at V came to 1 base and at J to 6 bases, leaving 2 bases not matched to a gene. This CDR3 is 13 amino acids long. CDR1 is SEHNR, CDR2 FQNEAQ, per germline (reference sequence). CDR3 loop: CASSLVDRDGYTF. DNA of the CDR3: TGTGCCAGCAGCTTAGTCGACAGGGATGGCTACACCTTC. Looking up the rest from reference TRBV7-9 and TRBJ1-2 gives the full variable domain: DTGVSQNPRHKITKRGQNVTFRCDPISEHNRLYWYRQTLGQGPEFLTYFQNEAQLEKSRLLSDRFSAERPKGSFSTLEIQRTEQGDSAMYLCASSLVDRDGYTFGSGTRLTVV.

This chain joins TRBV21-1 and TRBJ1-1; no check of the table's D call, TRBD1, against the DNA was made. TRBV21-1 represents a pseudogene. This CDR3 is 15 amino acids long. In nucleotides, the CDR3 is TGTGCCAGCAGCCGGGTCAGGGCGGTGAACACTGAAGCTTTCTTT. It encodes CASSRVRAVNTEAFF.

There are a few counts of this clone. The chain links TRBV30 to TRBJ2-1; 9 nucleotides agree with TRBD2. This CDR3 contains 15 residues. CDR1 GTSNPN and CDR2 SVGIG come from the germline V gene (reference sequence). V shed 8 bases, J shed 7 bases, and the junction held 15 bases outside the gene matches. CDR3 sequence (DNA): TGTGCCCGCGACCTCCTGGCGGGGGGGAGTAATGAGCAGTTCTTC. Translated: CARDLLAGGSNEQFF.

This rearrangement joins TRBV5-8 to TRBJ1-4; TRBD1 might be the D (6 bases). Trimming left V 4 bases short and J 4 bases short, with 11 bases between. Germline lookup yields CDR1 SGHTS and CDR2 YDEGEE. The CDR3 has 14 residues. The CDR3 reads CASSLGQRNEKLFF. In DNA form, the CDR3 reads TGTGCCAGCAGCCTAGGACAGCGTAATGAAAAACTGTTTTTT.